These T cell receptor beta chains were read from a single sample in a study of vaccination effects on CD4 cells after COVID-19. What these receptors recognize is not known. TCRdb's copy holds only in-frame clones and misses some; the assay was immunoSEQ multiplex PCR. The sample includes roughly 27,000 clones, about four fifths seen only once; the top ten take 1.4% to 1.5%. Specimen: CD4+ T cells from PBMCs cultured with HCoV-NL63 spike peptides, collected after COVID-19 vaccination. The receptors were gathered from a human donor who received a COVID-19 vaccine. Some clones in this sample may be carry-over from other donors' samples. Each CDR3 is given with its conserved first and last residue. D genes are given only for firm matches. Clone size is shown for a subset of rows, as once, few, many or a class of expanded clone.

j_gene: TRBJ2-2
v_gene: TRBV28
abundance: -
d_gene: -
CDR3nt: TGTGCCAGCAGAAGGGGAGGGGGGGACACCGGGGAGCTGTTTTTT
CDR3aa: CASRRGGGDTGELFF

j_gene: TRBJ2-4
v_gene: TRBV19
abundance: -
d_gene: -
CDR3nt: TGTGCCACCGGGGCCCTCGGGGGACGGATTCAGTACTTC
CDR3aa: CATGALGGRIQYF

j_gene: TRBJ2-3
v_gene: TRBV24-1
abundance: -
d_gene: -
CDR3nt: TGTGCCACCAGTGATTTTCAGGGGACGAGAAATACGCAGTATTTT
CDR3aa: CATSDFQGTRNTQYF

j_gene: TRBJ2-3
v_gene: TRBV4-1
abundance: -
d_gene: TRBD2
CDR3nt: TGCGCCAGCAGCCTGTCCCTAGCGGGGGGCGAGGATACGCAGTATTTT
CDR3aa: CASSLSLAGGEDTQYF

j_gene: TRBJ2-1
v_gene: TRBV3-1/TRBV3-2
abundance: -
d_gene: -
CDR3nt: TGTGCCAGCACCCCACTCTCCGGGATCGGATCATACAATGAGCAGTTCTTC
CDR3aa: CASTPLSGIGSYNEQFF

j_gene: TRBJ1-1
v_gene: TRBV9
abundance: -
d_gene: -
CDR3nt: TGTGCCAGCAGCCTCCGTCTCTTTGACACTGAAGCTTTCTTT
CDR3aa: CASSLRLFDTEAFF

j_gene: TRBJ1-4
v_gene: TRBV20-1
abundance: -
d_gene: -
CDR3nt: TGCAGTGCTAGTGTTCCCCCAACTAATGAAAAACTGTTTTTT
CDR3aa: CSASVPPTNEKLFF

j_gene: TRBJ1-1
v_gene: TRBV5-5
abundance: once
d_gene: TRBD1
CDR3nt: TGTGCCAGCAGCCCGAGGTGGAGTCAGGGGGGCCCAAACACTGAAGCTTTCTTT
CDR3aa: CASSPRWSQGGPNTEAFF

j_gene: TRBJ1-1
v_gene: TRBV18
abundance: -
d_gene: -
CDR3nt: TGTGCCAGCTCACCACGTCAGGGTGGAGTATACACTGAAGCTTTCTTT
CDR3aa: CASSPRQGGVYTEAFF

j_gene: TRBJ2-5
v_gene: TRBV18
abundance: -
d_gene: -
CDR3nt: TGTGCCAGCTCACCAGGCGGGGAGACCCAGTACTTC
CDR3aa: CASSPGGETQYF

j_gene: TRBJ1-5
v_gene: TRBV19
abundance: few
d_gene: -
CDR3nt: TGTGCCAGTAGTATTGGTTGGGCAGGGGTAGGTGGGCCGATCAATCAGCCCCAGCATTTT
CDR3aa: CASSIGWAGVGGPINQPQHF

j_gene: TRBJ1-4
v_gene: TRBV19
abundance: -
d_gene: TRBD1
CDR3nt: TGTGCCAGTAGTGGGACAGGATTTAATGAAAAACTGTTTTTT
CDR3aa: CASSGTGFNEKLFF

j_gene: TRBJ1-4
v_gene: TRBV19
abundance: -
d_gene: -
CDR3nt: TGTGCCAGTAGTATCCCCCGGCTGTTCGGTGAAAAACTGTTTTTT
CDR3aa: CASSIPRLFGEKLFF

j_gene: TRBJ2-3
v_gene: TRBV5-8
abundance: -
d_gene: TRBD2
CDR3nt: TGTGCCAGCCCGATTGGGGTCGGGCTTCCTAGCGGGAGTACAGATACGCAGTATTTT
CDR3aa: CASPIGVGLPSGSTDTQYF

j_gene: TRBJ1-4
v_gene: TRBV9
abundance: -
d_gene: -
CDR3nt: TGTGCCAGCAGCGTAGCGGAACAGAATGAAAAACTGTTTTTT
CDR3aa: CASSVAEQNEKLFF

j_gene: TRBJ2-5
v_gene: TRBV21-1
abundance: -
d_gene: -
CDR3nt: TGTGCCAGCAACACAGGGTCCCCGCAAGAGACCCAGTACTTC
CDR3aa: CASNTGSPQETQYF

j_gene: TRBJ2-1
v_gene: TRBV7-2
abundance: once
d_gene: TRBD1
CDR3nt: TGTGCCAGCAGCCGTAGAACCGGGACAGGGGCAATCAATGAGCAGTTCTTC
CDR3aa: CASSRRTGTGAINEQFF

j_gene: TRBJ2-3
v_gene: TRBV7-8
abundance: -
d_gene: -
CDR3nt: TGTGCCAGCAGCTTAGTCTTCGCGTCTACGCAGTATTTT
CDR3aa: CASSLVFASTQYF

j_gene: TRBJ2-1
v_gene: TRBV9
abundance: -
d_gene: TRBD2
CDR3nt: TGTGCCAGCAGCTTTACTAGCGGGGGTTTTGAGCAGTTCTTC
CDR3aa: CASSFTSGGFEQFF

j_gene: TRBJ1-1
v_gene: TRBV5-1
abundance: -
d_gene: -
CDR3nt: TGCGCCAGCAGCTCTAACAGGGCAAGTTCACCTTTGGCTTTCTTT
CDR3aa: CASSSNRASSPLAFF

j_gene: TRBJ1-1
v_gene: TRBV18
abundance: -
d_gene: -
CDR3nt: TGTGCCAGCTCACCACGGCAGAACACTGAAGCTTTCTTT
CDR3aa: CASSPRQNTEAFF

j_gene: TRBJ2-1
v_gene: TRBV5-3
abundance: -
d_gene: -
CDR3nt: TGTGCCAGAAGCTTGCCAGCCCAGGCGAGAACCTACAATGAGCAGTTCTTC
CDR3aa: CARSLPAQARTYNEQFF

j_gene: TRBJ1-1
v_gene: TRBV7-3
abundance: -
d_gene: -
CDR3nt: TGTGCCAGCAGCTTAAAAGGGGACACTGAAGCTTTCTTT
CDR3aa: CASSLKGDTEAFF

j_gene: TRBJ2-3
v_gene: TRBV7-8
abundance: -
d_gene: TRBD2
CDR3nt: TGTGCCAGCAGCACAGGGACTAGGCGTAGCACAGATACGCAGTATTTT
CDR3aa: CASSTGTRRSTDTQYF

j_gene: TRBJ2-1
v_gene: TRBV19
abundance: once
d_gene: TRBD1
CDR3nt: TGTGCCAGTAGTATACTGGACAGGGACAACAATGAGCAGTTCTTC
CDR3aa: CASSILDRDNNEQFF

j_gene: TRBJ1-5
v_gene: TRBV30
abundance: -
d_gene: -
CDR3nt: TGTGCCTGGAGTGTACAAGGGGATCAGCCCCAGCATTTT
CDR3aa: CAWSVQGDQPQHF

j_gene: TRBJ1-2
v_gene: TRBV19
abundance: once
d_gene: -
CDR3nt: TGTGCCAGTAGTCTCCGTTGGGGGGGCAACTATGGCTACACCTTC
CDR3aa: CASSLRWGGNYGYTF

j_gene: TRBJ1-4
v_gene: TRBV6-5
abundance: few
d_gene: -
CDR3nt: TGTGCCAGCAGTTACCTCGGCAGGGGAAATAATGAAAAACTGTTTTTT
CDR3aa: CASSYLGRGNNEKLFF

j_gene: TRBJ2-3
v_gene: TRBV9
abundance: -
d_gene: -
CDR3nt: TGTGCCAGCAGCGTCCACTTCACCACAGATACGCAGTATTTT
CDR3aa: CASSVHFTTDTQYF

j_gene: TRBJ2-4
v_gene: TRBV19
abundance: few
d_gene: -
CDR3nt: TGTGCCACCGCAGGATTAGCCAAAAACATTCAGTACTTC
CDR3aa: CATAGLAKNIQYF

j_gene: TRBJ2-1
v_gene: TRBV7-3
abundance: -
d_gene: -
CDR3nt: TGTGCCAGCAGCTTAACTAGCCTGAACTACAATGAGCAGTTCTTC
CDR3aa: CASSLTSLNYNEQFF

j_gene: TRBJ1-3
v_gene: TRBV11-2
abundance: once
d_gene: -
CDR3nt: TGTGCCAGCAGCCCATCCGGGATGCGAAAAAACACCATATATTTT
CDR3aa: CASSPSGMRKNTIYF